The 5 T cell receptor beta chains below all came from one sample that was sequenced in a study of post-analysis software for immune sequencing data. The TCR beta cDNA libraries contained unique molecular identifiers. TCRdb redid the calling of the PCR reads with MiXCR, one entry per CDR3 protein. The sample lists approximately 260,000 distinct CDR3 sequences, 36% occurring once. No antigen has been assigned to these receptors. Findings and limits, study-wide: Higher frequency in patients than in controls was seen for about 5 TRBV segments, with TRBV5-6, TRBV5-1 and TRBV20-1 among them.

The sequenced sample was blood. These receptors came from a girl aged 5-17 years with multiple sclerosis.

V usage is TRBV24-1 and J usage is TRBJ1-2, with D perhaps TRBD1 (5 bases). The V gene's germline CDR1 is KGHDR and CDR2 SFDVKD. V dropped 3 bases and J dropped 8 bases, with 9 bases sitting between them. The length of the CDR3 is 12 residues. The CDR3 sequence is CATSDLGGGYTF. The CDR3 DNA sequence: TGTGCCACCAGTGATCTCGGGGGAGGCTACACCTTC.

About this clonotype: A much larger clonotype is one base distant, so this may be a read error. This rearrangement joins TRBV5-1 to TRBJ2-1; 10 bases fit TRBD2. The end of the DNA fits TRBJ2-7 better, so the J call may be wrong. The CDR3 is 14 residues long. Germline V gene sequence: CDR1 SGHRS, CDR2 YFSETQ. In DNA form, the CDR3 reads TGCGCCAGCAGCGGACTAGCGGCCTACAATGAGCAGTACTTC. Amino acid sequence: CASSGLAAYNEQYF.

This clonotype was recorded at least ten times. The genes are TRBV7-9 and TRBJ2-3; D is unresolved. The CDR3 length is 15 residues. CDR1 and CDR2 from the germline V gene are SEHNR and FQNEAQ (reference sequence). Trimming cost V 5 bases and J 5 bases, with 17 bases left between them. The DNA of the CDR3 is TGTGCCAGCAGCCTTTCGATGGCCCTCCGAGATACGCAGTATTTT. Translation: CASSLSMALRDTQYF.

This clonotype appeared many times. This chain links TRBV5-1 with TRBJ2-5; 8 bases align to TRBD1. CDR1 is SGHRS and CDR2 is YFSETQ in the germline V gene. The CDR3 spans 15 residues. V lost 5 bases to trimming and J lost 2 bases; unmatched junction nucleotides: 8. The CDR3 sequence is CASRIGTGVQETQYF. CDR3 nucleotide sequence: TGCGCCAGCAGGATTGGGACAGGCGTACAAGAGACCCAGTACTTC. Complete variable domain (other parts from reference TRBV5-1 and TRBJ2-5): KAGVTQTPRYLIKTRGQQVTLSCSPISGHRSVSWYQQTPGQGLQFLFEYFSETQRNKGNFPGRFSGRQFSNSRSEMNVSTLELGDSALYLCASRIGTGVQETQYFGPGTRLLVL.

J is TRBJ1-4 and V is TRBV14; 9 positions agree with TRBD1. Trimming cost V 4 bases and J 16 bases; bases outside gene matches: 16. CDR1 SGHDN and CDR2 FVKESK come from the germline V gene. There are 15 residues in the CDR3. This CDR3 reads CASSRTGTGMFERFF. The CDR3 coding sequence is TGTGCCAGCAGCCGAACCGGGACAGGGATGTTCGAACGGTTTTTT.